Below are 9 T cell receptor beta chains sequenced from a single sample in a study of CD8 T cells in ankylosing spondylitis. TCRdb itself ran the 5' RACE reads through MiXCR, one entry per CDR3 protein. The sample holds roughly 100,000 distinct CDR3 sequences; roughly 8% are singletons and the top ten take 9.9%. Sequencing input: blood, either unsorted or a sorted T cell fraction (not recorded which). The receptors stem from a male donor with ankylosing spondylitis or in good health (not recorded which).

This clonotype was counted only a few times. A read error may explain this, as a much larger clone is one base away. CDR3 sequence (DNA): TGTGCCAGCAGCGCAGCCTACGAGCAGTACTTC. Translating gives CASSAAYEQYF. The V and J genes are TRBV13 and TRBJ2-7; D gene unclear. The germline V and J ends were trimmed by 5 bases and 2 bases, with 4 bases remaining between them. Germline values: CDR1 PRHDT, CDR2 FYEKMQ (reference sequence). CDR3 length equals 11 residues.

This clonotype was observed many times. An end of the junction does not agree with germline; a read error may underlie this. The chain has TRBV20-1 and TRBJ1-1; tentative D call: TRBD1 (5 bases). This CDR3 is built from 13 residues. The V gene's germline CDR1 is DFQATT and CDR2 SNEGSKA (reference sequence). CDR3 DNA sequence: TGCAGTGCAAGAGGGGCCGTACGTACTGAAGCTTTCTTT. It codes for CSARGAVRTEAFF.

The chain is built from TRBV5-1 and TRBJ2-7; 8 bases line up with TRBD2. After removal of 2 bases from V and 0 bases from J, the junction contained 7 bases not matched to a gene. The CDR3 is made up of 16 amino acids. Germline CDR1 reads SGHRS; CDR2 reads YFSETQ. CDR3 sequence (DNA): TGCGCCAGCAGCTTTACTAGCGGTTCGAGCTCCTACGAGCAGTACTTC. Translation gives CASSFTSGSSSYEQYF.

This clonotype was counted ten times or more. The rearrangement links TRBV11-2 to TRBJ1-2; no reliable D call. CDR1 SGHAT and CDR2 FQNNGV come from the germline V gene. Trimming shortened V by 1 base and J by 4 bases, and 10 bases separated the two germline ends. There are 14 residues in the CDR3. The CDR3, as DNA: TGTGCCAGCAGCTTAGCGGCAGCCCTCTATGGCTACACCTTC. It is translated as CASSLAAALYGYTF.

There are many counts of this clonotype. The V gene is TRBV12-3 or TRBV12-4, the J gene TRBJ2-1; TRBD2 matches 7 bases. Trimming took 3 bases from V and 7 from J; bases not matched to a gene: 12. The CDR3 loop spans 16 amino acids. In nucleotides, the CDR3 is TGTGCCAGCAGTTTCGACGGCGGGGGTGTCGGGAATGAGCAGTTCTTC. This codes for CASSFDGGGVGNEQFF.

This clonotype was found many times. This CDR3 is CASGRVSYEQYF. Here the CDR3 DNA reads TGCGCCAGTGGCAGGGTTTCGTACGAGCAGTACTTC. V and J are TRBV5-1 and TRBJ2-7, with a possible D match to TRBD1 (5 bases). The germline V gene has CDR1 SGHRS and CDR2 YFSETQ. Trimming stripped 8 bases from V and 4 bases from J, with 13 bases between. The CDR3 consists of 12 residues.

This clonotype was found a few times. The chain carries TRBV5-1 and TRBJ2-3, with 7 bases lining up with TRBD2. This CDR3 contains 15 residues. Germline lookup yields CDR1 SGHRS and CDR2 YFSETQ. Losses at the gene ends were 4 bases for V and 2 bases for J; bases not matched to a gene: 7. The CDR3 region has the DNA TGCGCCAGCAGCCTAAGGGACTACGCCACAGATACGCAGTATTTT. It encodes CASSLRDYATDTQYF.

In this sample, this clonotype turned up a few times. The rearrangement uses TRBV7-2 and TRBJ1-1, with no clear D. V was clipped by 0 bases and J by 1 base, with 6 bases between them. The CDR3 loop spans 14 amino acids. Germline V gene data show CDR1 as SGHTA and CDR2 as FQGNSA. CDR3 sequence reads: CASSLAIQNTEAFF. DNA of the CDR3: TGTGCCAGCAGCTTAGCTATCCAGAACACTGAAGCTTTCTTT.

Only a few counts were recorded for this clonotype. The J gene is TRBJ2-7, the V gene TRBV7-6; tentative D call: TRBD2 (5 bases). The CDR3 has 16 residues. Trimming pared 2 bases from V and 4 bases from J, leaving 18 bases between. The V gene's germline CDR1 is SGHVS and CDR2 FNYEAQ. CDR3 residues: CASSLRRGSVRYEQYF. The CDR3 coding sequence is TGTGCCAGCAGCTTAAGACGGGGATCTGTCCGTTACGAGCAGTACTTC.